This TCR beta chain was documented in a study of cytomegalovirus exposure and HLA in healthy donors. The PCR used 60 Vbeta and 13 Jbeta primers. Repertoires were generated with immunoSEQ multiplex PCR, while TCRdb's copy carries only in-frame clones and drops some. Among 100,000 to 150,000 clones listed, around 69% were seen once. In this sample, this clone turned up a few times. V lost 5 bases, J lost 4 bases, and 3 bases stayed unmatched. The CDR3 loop spans 13 amino acids. CDR1 MNHEY and CDR2 SVGAGI come from the germline V gene. V and J are TRBV6-5 and TRBJ2-7; 9 bases match TRBD1. This receptor was identified in a woman aged 40 to 49 in good health and CMV-seropositive. The sample comprised PBMCs. The CDR3 here is CASSNRGPYEQYF. CDR3 nucleotide sequence: TGTGCCAGCAGTAACAGGGGGCCATACGAGCAGTACTTC.